These 14 T cell receptor beta chains originate from one sample sequenced in a study of T-cell memory formation after mild COVID-19. TCRdb redid the calling of the 5' RACE reads with MiXCR, one entry per CDR3 protein. This repertoire shows about 320,000 distinct CDR3 sequences, roughly an eighth found once; its top ten account for over 20%. The sequencing sample was made of PBMCs or a T cell subset sorted from them (not recorded which). Receptors were obtained from a man between 18 and 29 years old who had mild COVID-19 (a few samples of this study predate the infection). Cell type and time point are not known.

This clonotype appeared a few times. The junction and the germline gene differ at one end; a read error may be behind it. The chain links TRBV12-3 or TRBV12-4 to TRBJ1-2; 11 positions agree with TRBD1. The CDR3 has 14 residues. This chain's CDR3 is CASRQTPGQGGFLF. DNA for the CDR3: TGTGCCAGCAGACAAACCCCGGGACAGGGGGGGTTCTTATTC.

The chain has TRBV5-1 and TRBJ1-4, with D unresolved. This CDR3 contains 14 residues. Looked up from germline, CDR1 is SGHRS and CDR2 is YFSETQ. Trimming left V 7 bases short and J 5 bases short, with 15 bases between. CDR3 in amino acids: CASGSGSPNEKLFF. The CDR3, as DNA: TGCGCCAGCGGCTCGGGGTCGCCAAATGAAAAACTGTTTTTT.

A few counts support this clonotype. V gene TRBV6-5 combines with J gene TRBJ1-5; D perhaps matches TRBD1 (6 bases). The germline gives CDR1 MNHEY, CDR2 SVGAGI. The CDR3 has 13 residues. The V and J ends lost 5 bases and 7 bases respectively, with 12 bases between them. CDR3 DNA sequence: TGTGCCAGCAGTCGAACAGGGCGGCAGCCCCAGCATTTT. This encodes CASSRTGRQPQHF.

This clonotype was counted at least ten times. The chain has TRBV5-1 and TRBJ2-3; the D gene is possibly TRBD1 (5 bases). In germline, CDR1 is SGHRS, CDR2 YFSETQ. V was shortened by 0 bases and J by 4 bases, with 9 bases between the two germline ends. The CDR3 is made up of 14 amino acids. The CDR3 bases are TGCGCCAGCAGCTTGGGGGGCCCCGCAGATACGCAGTATTTT. This sequence encodes CASSLGGPADTQYF. Based on the CDR3 plus reference TRBV5-1 and TRBJ2-3, the full variable domain is KAGVTQTPRYLIKTRGQQVTLSCSPISGHRSVSWYQQTPGQGLQFLFEYFSETQRNKGNFPGRFSGRQFSNSRSEMNVSTLELGDSALYLCASSLGGPADTQYFGPGTRLTVL.

This clonotype was observed a handful of times. This chain uses TRBV4-1 with TRBJ2-1, with 9 bases identical to TRBD2. Trimming took 0 bases from V and 6 from J; bases not matched to a gene: 6. This CDR3 contains 16 residues. The germline CDR1 and CDR2 sequences are MGHRA and YSYEKL. The CDR3 bases are TGCGCCAGCAGCCAAGATCCTAGCGGGGAGACCAATGAGCAGTTCTTC. The encoded protein is CASSQDPSGETNEQFF.

The chain couples TRBV29-1 to TRBJ2-2, with TRBD2 matching 11 bases. Germline V gives CDR1 SQVTM, CDR2 ANQGSEA. The V gene end was trimmed by 3 bases and the J gene end by 4 bases; junction bases not matched to a gene: 4. This CDR3 has 15 amino acids. The CDR3 is CSVDPSGGSTGELFF. The CDR3 region has the DNA TGCAGCGTTGACCCTAGCGGGGGGTCCACCGGGGAGCTGTTTTTT.

This clonotype was observed a handful of times. V gene TRBV10-3 combines with J gene TRBJ1-1, with 9 bases that match TRBD1. The CDR3 is made up of 14 amino acids. Germline V lookup: CDR1 ENHRY, CDR2 SYGVKD. With V trimmed by 6 bases and J by 3 bases, 5 bases remained unmatched. CDR3 DNA sequence: TGTGCCATCAGGCCGGGACAGGGATACACTGAAGCTTTCTTT. As protein: CAIRPGQGYTEAFF.

This clonotype was found many times. The chain carries TRBV6-6 and TRBJ2-2, with no clear D. V lost 5 bases and J 5 bases, leaving 3 bases between the germline ends. Germline V gene data show CDR1 as MNHNY and CDR2 as SVGAGI (reference sequence). The CDR3 covers 11 residues. The CDR3, as DNA: TGTGCCAGCAGTGGGACCGGGGAGCTGTTTTTT. It encodes CASSGTGELFF.

This clonotype showed up many times. CDR3 in DNA: TGTGCCATCTATTCAGGGAATTGGGGCACAGATACGCAGTATTTT. Protein product: CAIYSGNWGTDTQYF. This chain links TRBV10-3 with TRBJ2-3, with D perhaps matching TRBD1 (5 bases). The CDR3 has 15 residues. V was trimmed by 8 bases and J by 1 base, leaving 16 bases between them. In germline, CDR1 is ENHRY, CDR2 SYGVKD.

This clonotype was found many times. The chain is built from TRBV5-5 and TRBJ2-5; no clear D. The CDR3 loop spans 13 amino acids. Trimming removed 5 bases from V and 3 bases from J, with 11 bases in between. Germline V lookup: CDR1 SGHKS, CDR2 YYEKEE (reference sequence). In DNA, the CDR3 is TGTGCCAGCAGTACAGATTGGGAAGAGACCCAGTACTTC. Its translation is CASSTDWEETQYF.

This clonotype came up a few times. The V call is TRBV4-2, the J call TRBJ2-3; D call uncertain. Germline values: CDR1 LGHNA, CDR2 YNFKEQ. The length of the CDR3 is 15 residues. The V end was cut by 1 base, the J end by 5 bases, with 13 bases between. CDR3 in amino acids: CASSQGELPGDTQYF. In nucleotides, the CDR3 is TGTGCCAGCAGCCAAGGGGAACTCCCCGGAGATACGCAGTATTTT.

The V gene is TRBV30, the J gene TRBJ2-7; 7 nucleotides line up with TRBD2. CDR3 length: 12 amino acids. Germline CDR1 GTSNPN, CDR2 SVGIG (reference sequence). V shed 1 base and J 3 bases; nucleotides not matched to a gene: 0. The CDR3 sequence: CAWSGGSYEQYF. The CDR3, as DNA: TGTGCCTGGAGTGGCGGGAGCTACGAGCAGTACTTC.

The chain employs TRBV7-2 and TRBJ2-1; no reliable D call. The CDR3 loop spans 14 amino acids. Germline V gene lookup returns CDR1 SGHTA and CDR2 FQGNSA. The V gene lost 1 base and the J gene lost 0 bases, with 4 bases spanning the gap. The CDR3 coding sequence is TGTGCCAGCAGCTTAGGGAACTCCTACAATGAGCAGTTCTTC. This codes for CASSLGNSYNEQFF.

This clonotype appeared a few times. The rearrangement uses TRBV27 and TRBJ1-1; D is possibly TRBD1 (5 bases). CDR1 is MNHEY and CDR2 is SMNVEV in the germline V gene (reference sequence). CDR3 length: 14 amino acids. V gave up 4 bases and J gave up 4 bases, with 13 bases separating them. CDR3 nucleotides: TGTGCCAGCAGTTCCCGACAGAAGAGCACTGAAGCTTTCTTT. It codes for CASSSRQKSTEAFF.